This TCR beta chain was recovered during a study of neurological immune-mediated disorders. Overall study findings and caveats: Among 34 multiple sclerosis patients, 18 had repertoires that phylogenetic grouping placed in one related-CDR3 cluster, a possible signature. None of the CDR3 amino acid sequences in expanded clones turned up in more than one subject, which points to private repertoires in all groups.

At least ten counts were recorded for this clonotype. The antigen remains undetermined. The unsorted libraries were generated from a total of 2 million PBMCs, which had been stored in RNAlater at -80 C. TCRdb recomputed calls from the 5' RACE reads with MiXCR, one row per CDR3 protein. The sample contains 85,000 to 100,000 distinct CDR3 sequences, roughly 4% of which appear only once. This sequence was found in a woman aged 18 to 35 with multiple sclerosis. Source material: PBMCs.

In nucleotides, the CDR3 is TGTGCCAGCAGCTTAGCAGGGTCGGGCAATCAGCCCCAGCATTTT. Translation: CASSLAGSGNQPQHF. The rearrangement uses TRBV7-2 and TRBJ1-5; D gene unclear. There are 15 residues in the CDR3. The V and J ends lost 0 bases and 2 bases respectively, with 8 bases between them. The germline gives CDR1 SGHTA, CDR2 FQGNSA.